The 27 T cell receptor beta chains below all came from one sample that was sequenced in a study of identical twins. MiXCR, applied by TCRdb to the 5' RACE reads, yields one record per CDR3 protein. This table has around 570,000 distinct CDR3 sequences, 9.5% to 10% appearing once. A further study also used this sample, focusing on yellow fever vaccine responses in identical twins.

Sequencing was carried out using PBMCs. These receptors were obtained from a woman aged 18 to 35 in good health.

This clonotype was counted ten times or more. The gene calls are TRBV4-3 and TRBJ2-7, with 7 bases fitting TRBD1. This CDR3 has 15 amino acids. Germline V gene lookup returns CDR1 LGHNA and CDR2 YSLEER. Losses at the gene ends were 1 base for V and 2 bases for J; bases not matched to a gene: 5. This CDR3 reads CASSQVAGTAYEQYF. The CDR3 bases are TGCGCCAGCAGCCAAGTCGCTGGGACAGCCTACGAGCAGTACTTC.

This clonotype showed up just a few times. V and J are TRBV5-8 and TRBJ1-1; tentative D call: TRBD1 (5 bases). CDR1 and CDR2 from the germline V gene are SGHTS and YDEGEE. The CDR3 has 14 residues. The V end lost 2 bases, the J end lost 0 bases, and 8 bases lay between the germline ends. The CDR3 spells CASSFRGVNTEAFF. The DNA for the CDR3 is TGTGCCAGCAGCTTTAGGGGCGTGAACACTGAAGCTTTCTTT.

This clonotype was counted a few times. The chain's CDR3 is CASSVGAIYNEQFF. In nucleotides, the CDR3 is TGTGCCAGCAGCGTAGGTGCGATCTACAATGAGCAGTTCTTC. This sequence joins TRBV9 and TRBJ2-1; no definite D call. Germline-derived CDR1 and CDR2 are SGDLS and YYNGEE. V lost 0 bases and J 3 bases, leaving 7 bases between the germline ends. The CDR3 totals 14 residues.

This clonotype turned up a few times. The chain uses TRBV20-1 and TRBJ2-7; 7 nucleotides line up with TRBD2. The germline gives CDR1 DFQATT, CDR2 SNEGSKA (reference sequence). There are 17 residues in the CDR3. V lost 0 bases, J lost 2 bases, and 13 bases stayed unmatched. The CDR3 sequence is CSARDTAGVLATYEQYF. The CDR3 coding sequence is TGCAGTGCTAGAGATACGGCGGGGGTACTAGCGACCTACGAGCAGTACTTC.

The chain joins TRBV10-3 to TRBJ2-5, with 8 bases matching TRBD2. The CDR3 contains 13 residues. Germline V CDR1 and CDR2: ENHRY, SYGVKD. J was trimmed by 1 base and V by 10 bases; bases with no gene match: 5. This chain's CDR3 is CATKAGVQETQYF. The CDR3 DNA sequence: TGTGCCACTAAAGCGGGGGTCCAAGAGACCCAGTACTTC.

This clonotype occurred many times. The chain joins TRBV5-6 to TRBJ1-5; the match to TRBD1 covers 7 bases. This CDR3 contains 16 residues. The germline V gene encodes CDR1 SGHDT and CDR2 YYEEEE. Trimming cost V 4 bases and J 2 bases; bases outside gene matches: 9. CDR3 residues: CASSRGGGLGNQPQHF. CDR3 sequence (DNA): TGTGCCAGCAGCCGGGGAGGGGGCTTGGGCAATCAGCCCCAGCATTTT.

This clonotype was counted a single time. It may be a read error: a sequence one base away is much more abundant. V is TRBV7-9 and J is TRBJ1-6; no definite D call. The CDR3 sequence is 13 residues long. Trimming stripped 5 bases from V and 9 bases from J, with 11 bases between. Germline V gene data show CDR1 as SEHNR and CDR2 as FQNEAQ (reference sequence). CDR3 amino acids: CASSTLDTSPLHF. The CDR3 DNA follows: TGTGCCAGCAGCACTTTAGATACTTCACCCCTCCACTTT.

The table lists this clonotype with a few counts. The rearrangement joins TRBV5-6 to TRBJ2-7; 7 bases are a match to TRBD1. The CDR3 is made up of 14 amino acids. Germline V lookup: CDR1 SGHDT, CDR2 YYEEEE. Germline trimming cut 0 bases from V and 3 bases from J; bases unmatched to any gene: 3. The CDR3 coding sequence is TGTGCCAGCAGCTTGGTAGGGACAGTCTACGAGCAGTACTTC. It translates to CASSLVGTVYEQYF.

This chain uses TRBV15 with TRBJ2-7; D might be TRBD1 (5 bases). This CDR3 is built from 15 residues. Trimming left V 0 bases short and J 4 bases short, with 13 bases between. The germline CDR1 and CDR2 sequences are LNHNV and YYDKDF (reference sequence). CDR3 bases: TGTGCCACCAGCAGAGAGGCAGGGTATCGATACGAGCAGTACTTC. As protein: CATSREAGYRYEQYF.

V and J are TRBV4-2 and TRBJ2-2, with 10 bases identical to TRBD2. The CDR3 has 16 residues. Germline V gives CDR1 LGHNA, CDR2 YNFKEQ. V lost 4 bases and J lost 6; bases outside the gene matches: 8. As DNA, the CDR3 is TGTGCCAGCAGCCCGGGCGGTCTAGCGGGAGCCGGGGAGCTGTTTTTT. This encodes CASSPGGLAGAGELFF.

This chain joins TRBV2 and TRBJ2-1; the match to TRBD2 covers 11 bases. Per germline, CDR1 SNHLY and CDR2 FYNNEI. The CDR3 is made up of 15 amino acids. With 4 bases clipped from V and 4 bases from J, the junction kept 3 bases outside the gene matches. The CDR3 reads CASSGLAGKYNEQFF. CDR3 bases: TGTGCCAGCAGTGGACTAGCGGGAAAGTACAATGAGCAGTTCTTC. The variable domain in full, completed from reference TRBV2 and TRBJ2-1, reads EPEVTQTPSHQVTQMGQEVILRCVPISNHLYFYWYRQILGQKVEFLVSFYNNEISEKSEIFDDQFSVERPDGSNFTLKIRSTKLEDSAMYFCASSGLAGKYNEQFFGPGTRLTVL.

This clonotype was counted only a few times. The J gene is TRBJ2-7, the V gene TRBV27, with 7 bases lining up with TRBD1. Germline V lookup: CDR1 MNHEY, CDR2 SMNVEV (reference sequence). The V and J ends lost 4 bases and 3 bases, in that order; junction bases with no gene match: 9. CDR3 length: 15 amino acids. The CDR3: CASSSRLGQFYEQYF. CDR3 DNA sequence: TGTGCCAGCAGTTCCCGACTGGGACAGTTCTACGAGCAGTACTTC.

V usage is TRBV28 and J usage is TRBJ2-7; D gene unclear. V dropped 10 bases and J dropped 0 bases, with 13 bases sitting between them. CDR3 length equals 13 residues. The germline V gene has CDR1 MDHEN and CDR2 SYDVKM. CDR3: CAIGTTASYEQYF. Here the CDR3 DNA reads TGTGCCATCGGAACGACCGCCTCCTACGAGCAGTACTTC.

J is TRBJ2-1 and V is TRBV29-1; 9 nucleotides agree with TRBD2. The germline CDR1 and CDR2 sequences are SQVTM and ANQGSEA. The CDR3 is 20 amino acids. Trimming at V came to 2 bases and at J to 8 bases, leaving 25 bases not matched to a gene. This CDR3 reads CSVELTLRVAGVKSLDEQFF. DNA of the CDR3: TGCAGCGTTGAACTAACCCTGCGGGTAGCGGGAGTGAAGAGTCTGGATGAGCAGTTCTTC.

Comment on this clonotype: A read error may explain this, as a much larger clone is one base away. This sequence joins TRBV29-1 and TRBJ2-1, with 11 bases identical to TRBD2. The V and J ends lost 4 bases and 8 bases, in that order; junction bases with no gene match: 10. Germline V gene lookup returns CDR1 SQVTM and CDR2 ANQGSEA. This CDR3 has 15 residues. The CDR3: CSVVYSGGADDEQFF. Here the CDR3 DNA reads TGCAGCGTTGTGTATAGCGGGGGGGCCGATGATGAGCAGTTCTTC.

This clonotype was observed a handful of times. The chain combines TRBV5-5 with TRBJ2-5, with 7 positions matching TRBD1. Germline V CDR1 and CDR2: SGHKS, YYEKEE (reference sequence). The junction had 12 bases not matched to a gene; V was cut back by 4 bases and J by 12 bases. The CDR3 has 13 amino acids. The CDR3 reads CASSDFRGGLEYF. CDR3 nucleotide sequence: TGTGCCAGCAGCGATTTCAGAGGGGGCCTCGAGTACTTC.

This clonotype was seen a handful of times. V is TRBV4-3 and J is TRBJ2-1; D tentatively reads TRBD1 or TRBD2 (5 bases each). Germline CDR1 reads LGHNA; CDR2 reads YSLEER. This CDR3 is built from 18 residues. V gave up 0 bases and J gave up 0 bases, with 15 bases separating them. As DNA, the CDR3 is TGCGCCAGCAGCCAAGATATAGAAGCAGGGAGCTCCTACAATGAGCAGTTCTTC. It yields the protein CASSQDIEAGSSYNEQFF.

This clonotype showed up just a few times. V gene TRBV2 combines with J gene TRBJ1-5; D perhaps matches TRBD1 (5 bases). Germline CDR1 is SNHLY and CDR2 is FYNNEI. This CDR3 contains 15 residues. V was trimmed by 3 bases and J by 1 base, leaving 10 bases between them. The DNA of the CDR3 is TGTGCCAGCAGTGAGTGGGGGGGGAGCAATCAGCCCCAGCATTTT. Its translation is CASSEWGGSNQPQHF.

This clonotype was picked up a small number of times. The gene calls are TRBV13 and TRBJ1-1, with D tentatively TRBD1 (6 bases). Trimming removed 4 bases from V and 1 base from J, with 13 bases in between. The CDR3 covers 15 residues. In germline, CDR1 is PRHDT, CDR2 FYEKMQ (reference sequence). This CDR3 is CASSSPGAGNTEAFF. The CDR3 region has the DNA TGTGCCAGCAGCTCGCCAGGGGCCGGGAACACTGAAGCTTTCTTT.

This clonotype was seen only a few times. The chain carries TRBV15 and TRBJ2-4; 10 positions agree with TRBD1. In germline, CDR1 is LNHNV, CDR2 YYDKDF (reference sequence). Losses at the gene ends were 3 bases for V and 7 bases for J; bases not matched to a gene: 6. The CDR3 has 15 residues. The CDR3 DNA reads TGTGCCACCAGCAGTCGTGGACAGGGGGGGAACATTCAGTACTTC. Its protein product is CATSSRGQGGNIQYF.

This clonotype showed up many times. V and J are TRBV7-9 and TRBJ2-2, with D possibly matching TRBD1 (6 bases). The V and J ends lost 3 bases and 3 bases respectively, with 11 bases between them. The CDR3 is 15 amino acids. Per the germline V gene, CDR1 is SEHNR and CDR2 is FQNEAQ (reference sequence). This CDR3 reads CASSLGAIDTGELFF. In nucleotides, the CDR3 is TGTGCCAGCAGCTTGGGGGCCATAGACACCGGGGAGCTGTTTTTT.

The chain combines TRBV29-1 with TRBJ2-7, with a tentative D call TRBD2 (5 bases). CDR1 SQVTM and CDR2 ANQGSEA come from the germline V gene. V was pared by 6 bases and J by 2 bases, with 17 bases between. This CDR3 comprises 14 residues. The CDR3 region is CSVGKGVPTYEQYF. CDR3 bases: TGCAGCGTAGGCAAGGGAGTCCCCACCTACGAGCAGTACTTC.

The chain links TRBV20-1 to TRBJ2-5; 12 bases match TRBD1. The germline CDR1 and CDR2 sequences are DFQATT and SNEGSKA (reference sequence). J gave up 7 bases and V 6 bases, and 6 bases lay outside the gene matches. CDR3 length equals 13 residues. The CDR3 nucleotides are TGCAGTGCCAAGCCGGGACAGGGGGCGACCCAGTACTTC. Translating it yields CSAKPGQGATQYF.

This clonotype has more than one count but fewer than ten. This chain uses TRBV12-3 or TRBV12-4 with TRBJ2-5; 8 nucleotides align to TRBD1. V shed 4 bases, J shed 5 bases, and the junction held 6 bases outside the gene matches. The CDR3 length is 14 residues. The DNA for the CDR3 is TGTGCCAGCAGTTCGTGGGACAGGCGGGAGACCCAGTACTTC. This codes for CASSSWDRRETQYF.

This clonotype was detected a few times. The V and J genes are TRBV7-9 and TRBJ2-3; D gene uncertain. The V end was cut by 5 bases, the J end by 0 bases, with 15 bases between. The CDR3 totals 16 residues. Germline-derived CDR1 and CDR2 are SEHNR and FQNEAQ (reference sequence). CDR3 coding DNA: TGTGCCAGCAGCAGACTGGTCCGGCTTAGCACAGATACGCAGTATTTT. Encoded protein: CASSRLVRLSTDTQYF.

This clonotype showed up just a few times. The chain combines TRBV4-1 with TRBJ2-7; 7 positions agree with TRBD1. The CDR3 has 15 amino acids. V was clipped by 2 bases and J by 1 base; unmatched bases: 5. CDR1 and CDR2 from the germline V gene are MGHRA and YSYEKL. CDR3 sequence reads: CASSQRGTESYEQYF. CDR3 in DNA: TGCGCCAGCAGCCAAAGGGGGACAGAGTCCTACGAGCAGTACTTC.

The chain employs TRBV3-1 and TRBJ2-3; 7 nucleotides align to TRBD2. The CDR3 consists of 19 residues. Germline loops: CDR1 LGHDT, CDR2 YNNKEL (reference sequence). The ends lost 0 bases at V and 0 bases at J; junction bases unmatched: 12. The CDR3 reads CASSQDPRWTSGSTDTQYF. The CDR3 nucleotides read TGTGCCAGCAGCCAAGATCCCAGATGGACTAGTGGTAGCACAGATACGCAGTATTTT.